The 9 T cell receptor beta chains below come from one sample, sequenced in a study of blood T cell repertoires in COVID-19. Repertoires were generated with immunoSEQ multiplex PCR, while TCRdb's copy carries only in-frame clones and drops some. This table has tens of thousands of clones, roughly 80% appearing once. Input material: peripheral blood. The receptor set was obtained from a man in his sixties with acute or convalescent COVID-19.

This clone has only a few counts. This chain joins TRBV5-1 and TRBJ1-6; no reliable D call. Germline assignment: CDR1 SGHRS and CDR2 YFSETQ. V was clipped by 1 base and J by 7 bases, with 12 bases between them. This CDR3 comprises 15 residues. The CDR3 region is CASSLSGATNSPLHF. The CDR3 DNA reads TGCGCCAGCAGCTTGTCGGGAGCCACAAATTCACCCCTCCACTTT.

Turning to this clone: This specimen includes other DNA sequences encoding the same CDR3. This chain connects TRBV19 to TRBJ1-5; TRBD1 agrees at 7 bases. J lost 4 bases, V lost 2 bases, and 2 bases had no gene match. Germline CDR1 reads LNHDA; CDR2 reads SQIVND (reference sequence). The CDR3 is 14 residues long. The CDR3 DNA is TGTGCCAGTAGTATATGGGACAGAAATCAGCCCCAGCATTTT. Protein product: CASSIWDRNQPQHF. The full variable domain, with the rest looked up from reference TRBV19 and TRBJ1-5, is DGGITQSPKYLFRKEGQNVTLSCEQNLNHDAMYWYRQDPGQGLRLIYYSQIVNDFQKGDIAEGYSVSREKKESFPLTVTSAQKNPTAFYLCASSIWDRNQPQHFGDGTRLSIL.

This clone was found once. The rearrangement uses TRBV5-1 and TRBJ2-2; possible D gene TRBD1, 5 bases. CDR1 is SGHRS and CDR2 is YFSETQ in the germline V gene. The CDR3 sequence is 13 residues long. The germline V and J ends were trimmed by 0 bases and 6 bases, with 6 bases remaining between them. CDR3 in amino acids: CASSLEGPGELFF. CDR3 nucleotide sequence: TGCGCCAGCAGCTTGGAGGGGCCCGGGGAGCTGTTTTTT.

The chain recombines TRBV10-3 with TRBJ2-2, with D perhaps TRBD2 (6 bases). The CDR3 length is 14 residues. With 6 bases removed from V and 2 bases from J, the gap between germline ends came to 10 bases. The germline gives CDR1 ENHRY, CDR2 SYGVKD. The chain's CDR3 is CAIRGGLNTGELFF. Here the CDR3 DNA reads TGTGCCATCAGGGGGGGACTCAACACCGGGGAGCTGTTTTTT.

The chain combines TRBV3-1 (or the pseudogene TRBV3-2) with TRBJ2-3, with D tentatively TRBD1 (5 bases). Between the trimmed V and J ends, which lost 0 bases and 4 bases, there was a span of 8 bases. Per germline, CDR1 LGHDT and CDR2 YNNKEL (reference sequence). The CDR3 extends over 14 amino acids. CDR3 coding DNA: TGTGCCAGCAGCCAAGAGTACAGGTCAGATACGCAGTATTTT. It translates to CASSQEYRSDTQYF.

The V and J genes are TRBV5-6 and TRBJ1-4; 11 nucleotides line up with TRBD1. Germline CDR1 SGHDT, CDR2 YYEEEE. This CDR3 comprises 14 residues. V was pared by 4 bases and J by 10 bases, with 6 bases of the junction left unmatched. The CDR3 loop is CASSPGQGVGKLFF. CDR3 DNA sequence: TGTGCCAGCAGCCCGGGACAGGGGGTAGGAAAACTGTTTTTT.

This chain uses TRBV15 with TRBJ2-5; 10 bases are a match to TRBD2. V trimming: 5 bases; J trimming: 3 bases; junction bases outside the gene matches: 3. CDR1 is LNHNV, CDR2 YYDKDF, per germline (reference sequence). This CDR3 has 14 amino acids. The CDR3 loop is CATSYTSGEETQYF. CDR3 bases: TGTGCCACCAGCTATACTAGCGGGGAAGAGACCCAGTACTTC. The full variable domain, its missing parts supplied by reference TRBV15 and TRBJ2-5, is DAMVIQNPRYQVTQFGKPVTLSCSQTLNHNVMYWYQQKSSQAPKLLFHYYDKDFNNEADTPDNFQSRRPNTSFCFLDIRSPGLGDTAMYLCATSYTSGEETQYFGPGTRLLVL.

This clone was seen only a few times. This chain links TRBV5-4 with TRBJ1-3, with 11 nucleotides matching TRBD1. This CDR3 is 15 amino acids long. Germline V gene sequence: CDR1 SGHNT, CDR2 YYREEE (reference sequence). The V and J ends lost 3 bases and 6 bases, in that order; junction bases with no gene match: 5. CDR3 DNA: TGTGCCAGCAGCTCCGGACAGGGGGCGGAAAACACCATATATTTT. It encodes CASSSGQGAENTIYF.

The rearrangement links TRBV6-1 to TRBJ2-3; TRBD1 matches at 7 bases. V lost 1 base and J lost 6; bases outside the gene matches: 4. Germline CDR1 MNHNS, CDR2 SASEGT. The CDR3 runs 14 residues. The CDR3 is CASSEDRGSDTQYF. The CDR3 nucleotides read TGTGCCAGCAGTGAAGACAGGGGCTCTGATACGCAGTATTTT.